This T cell receptor (beta chain) is drawn from a study of neurological immune-mediated disorders (dated by TCRdb to 2018 to 2020). About the study as a whole: Of the roughly 35 multiple sclerosis patients, about 30 had relapsing-remitting MS and 3 had secondary progressive MS. Peripheral blood TCR-beta repertoires from patients with HTLV-I-associated myelopathy (HAM/TSP), patients with multiple sclerosis, and healthy controls were compared in the study using UMI-based sequencing. Alongside PBMC samples, the set of fewer than 110 TCR-beta libraries contained longitudinal samples, technical triplicates, and paired CD4+ and CD8+ T-cell subsets that had been sorted. Longitudinal HAM/TSP and healthy donors were sampled at 3 time-points each (roughly 3-40 month intervals). The cohort was made up of 60 to 75 subjects, consisting of 14 HAM/TSP patients, around 35 multiple sclerosis patients and about 20 healthy controls. Study-wide findings and limitations: No identical CDR3 amino acid sequences were shared among expanded clones across subjects, suggesting private TCR-beta repertoires in all groups. The MS cluster was not associated with any clinical or MRI features, and the authors stated that larger cohorts are needed. In phylogenetic analysis, the repertoires of 18 of 34 MS patients grouped into a cluster of related CDR3 sequences, which suggests a possible signature at the repertoire level. TCR clonal expansion was highest in HAM/TSP patients and lowest in MS patients, with MS patients falling below even healthy controls.

cDNA was synthesized by template-switch 5'RACE using a primer carrying a 10-nucleotide random unique molecular identifier by which each TCR transcript was tagged. Every sequencing run yielded over 200 million TCR-beta sequences covering 15-18 subjects. The RNeasy kit was used for extraction of total RNA. TCR-beta VDJ regions were amplified with primers for the TCR constant region and the 5'RACE anchor, using the KAPA Real-time Library Amplification kit. A first PCR added sample indexes and Illumina adaptors, after which a second PCR increased the library yield. After purification with Ampure beads, the TCR product of roughly 650 bp was size-selected on a 2% E-gel SizeSelection system. Before pooling, library quality was assessed on a Bioanalyzer, concentration was determined with Qubit, and library quantification was performed with the Kapa Library Quantification kit. An Illumina HiSeq 2500 sequenced the libraries paired-end 2 x 150 bp. To increase sequence diversity, about 25-31% phiX was spiked into each library pool. Concerning the study's data processing: Quality-filtered reads were processed with the UMI-based MiGEC pipeline, and over 75% of raw TCR sequences were removed by the MiGEC pipeline during error correction. IMGT germline references were used for alignment of VDJ genes, and clonotypes were defined by a unique CDR3 amino acid sequence together with V-J genes. VDJtools evaluated clonal expansion, Shannon diversity and CDR3 relatedness (CalcPairwiseDistances, ClusterSamples); CLCbio workbench built phylogenetic trees. Expanded clones were defined as having at least 8 unique UMIs, based on coefficient-of-variation modelling across technical triplicates. TCRdb handled the public reads itself, with Q25 trimming in fastp and clone calling in MiXCR, and kept productive beta chains. Each CDR3 protein gets just one entry, which takes the most common genes and DNA from the rows behind it. In this record, the V and J calls reflect TCRdb's handling and not the investigators' own analysis. The sample contains more than 75,000 distinct CDR3 sequences, about 4.3% of them found a single time. The ten largest account for around 6% of the sample.

This clonotype was observed at least ten times. No antigen is known for it. No much larger clonotype is one base removed from it; base qualities were not supplied. From cysteine to phenylalanine, the CDR3 is 18 amino acids long. Of all the DNA, just the CDR3 is kept, 54 bases in frame from base 1. V is trimmed back by 2 bases and J by 0 bases, and the junction contains 8 bases that no gene match accounts for. CDR1 is given as LGHDT and CDR2 as YNNKEL, both from the germline V gene (reference sequence). The time point label, read with the paper, signifies: longitudinal time-point 3. For the unsorted PBMC libraries, 2 million PBMCs were stored in RNAlater at -80 degrees C until RNA extraction and were used to generate the libraries. Multiple sclerosis patients were enrolled in a US clinical protocol under which disease progression was evaluated by magnetic resonance imaging. Peripheral blood was subjected to Ficoll-Hypaque density gradient centrifugation to isolate PBMCs, which were then cryopreserved in liquid nitrogen.

The V gene is TRBV3-1 and the J gene is TRBJ2-2; TRBD2 aligns with 8 central bases. This TCR came from a woman aged 60-70 years with multiple sclerosis. The sequenced sample was PBMCs. This receptor carries the CDR3 CASSQWGGGLANTGELFF. Read as DNA, the sequence is TGTGCCAGCAGCCAATGGGGTGGGGGACTAGCGAACACCGGGGAGCTGTTTTTT.